These 31 T cell receptor beta chains came from one sample sequenced in a study of blood T cell repertoires in COVID-19. Only in-frame clones appear in the TCRdb table, and some are missing; sequencing was by immunoSEQ multiplex PCR. This table holds over 350,000 clones, 88% found once. Material: PBMCs or T cells enriched from blood (not recorded which). These receptors came from a woman aged 18-29 years who had recovered from COVID-19.

The chain is built from TRBV7-6 and TRBJ2-6; the D gene is possibly TRBD1 (6 bases). CDR1 is SGHVS and CDR2 is FNYEAQ in the germline V gene. V was trimmed by 5 bases and J by 0 bases, leaving 8 bases between them. This CDR3 is 15 amino acids long. CDR3 sequence: CASSQTGSGANVLTF. As DNA, the CDR3 is TGTGCCAGCAGCCAGACAGGCTCTGGGGCCAACGTCCTGACTTTC.

The chain joins TRBV9 to TRBJ2-5; possible D gene TRBD1, 5 bases. The CDR3 is 15 amino acids. Trimming left V 2 bases short and J 1 base short, with 12 bases between. Germline CDR1 SGDLS, CDR2 YYNGEE. The CDR3 reads CASSVGAGSQETQYF. Written as DNA, the CDR3 is TGTGCCAGCAGCGTTGGGGCAGGGTCCCAAGAGACCCAGTACTTC.

This chain joins TRBV9 and TRBJ2-5; 9 bases map to TRBD2. The length of the CDR3 is 15 residues. The ends lost 0 bases at V and 4 bases at J; junction bases unmatched: 4. The germline gives CDR1 SGDLS, CDR2 YYNGEE. The CDR3 sequence is CASSVAAGGGETQYF. DNA of the CDR3: TGTGCCAGCAGCGTAGCAGCGGGGGGTGGAGAGACCCAGTACTTC.

The rearrangement joins TRBV19 to TRBJ1-4; possible D gene TRBD1, 6 bases. The germline CDR1 and CDR2 sequences are LNHDA and SQIVND (reference sequence). V shed 3 bases and J shed 5 bases, with 10 bases lying between them. The CDR3 totals 14 residues. This CDR3 is CASSINRVNEKLFF. The DNA of the CDR3 is TGTGCCAGTAGTATCAACAGGGTGAATGAAAAACTGTTTTTT.

The rearrangement links TRBV6-5 to TRBJ2-7; 9 positions agree with TRBD1. Looked up from germline, CDR1 is MNHEY and CDR2 is SVGAGI. The CDR3 consists of 12 residues. Trimming at V came to 6 bases and at J to 4 bases, leaving 1 base not matched to a gene. The CDR3 DNA reads TGTGCCAGCAGGGACAGGGGTTACGAGCAGTACTTC. This translates into CASRDRGYEQYF.

The V gene is TRBV5-1, the J gene TRBJ2-7; TRBD1 matches at 10 bases. The junction had 5 bases not matched to a gene; V was cut back by 2 bases and J by 3 bases. This CDR3 has 15 residues. Per germline, CDR1 SGHRS and CDR2 YFSETQ. The CDR3 is CASSFRQGAIYEQYF. The CDR3 nucleotides read TGCGCCAGCAGCTTTAGACAGGGGGCCATCTACGAGCAGTACTTC.

This clone was seen just once. The chain employs TRBV6-5 and TRBJ2-2, with D perhaps matching TRBD2 (5 bases). The germline V gene has CDR1 MNHEY and CDR2 SVGAGI. Trimming removed 0 bases at V and 6 bases at J, with 14 bases between. This CDR3 contains 16 residues. In DNA form, the CDR3 reads TGTGCCAGCAGTTACTCGTACCGGGTGAGGGCCGGGGAGCTGTTTTTT. This encodes CASSYSYRVRAGELFF.

The V gene is TRBV30, the J gene TRBJ2-1, with 8 bases aligning to TRBD1. The germline gives CDR1 GTSNPN, CDR2 SVGIG (reference sequence). CDR3 length equals 15 residues. After removal of 1 base from V and 3 bases from J, the junction contained 5 bases not matched to a gene. In DNA, the CDR3 is TGTGCCTGGAGTGCCGGGACAGGTGGCTACAATGAGCAGTTCTTC. Its protein product is CAWSAGTGGYNEQFF.

The gene calls are TRBV5-5 and TRBJ1-1; perhaps TRBD1 as D (6 bases). Germline assignment: CDR1 SGHKS and CDR2 YYEKEE (reference sequence). The CDR3 loop spans 14 amino acids. The V end was cut by 1 base, the J end by 4 bases, with 11 bases between. CDR3 sequence (DNA): TGTGCCAGCAGCTTGACAGGGTCGAGCACTGAAGCTTTCTTT. Amino acid sequence: CASSLTGSSTEAFF.

This chain uses TRBV7-9 with TRBJ1-5; 9 positions match TRBD1. Germline CDR1 is SEHNR and CDR2 is FQNEAQ (reference sequence). Germline trimming cut 4 bases from V and 3 bases from J; bases unmatched to any gene: 1. This CDR3 has 14 residues. In DNA, the CDR3 is TGTGCCAGCAGCTGGACAGGGGACAATCAGCCCCAGCATTTT. Translated: CASSWTGDNQPQHF.

The J gene is TRBJ1-2, the V gene TRBV9, with D maybe TRBD1 (6 bases). Germline CDR1 and CDR2: SGDLS and YYNGEE. V lost 3 bases to trimming and J lost 10 bases, with 10 bases between them. CDR3 size: 11 residues. DNA for the CDR3: TGTGCCAGCAGCGGATTGGGACACTACACCTTC. This codes for CASSGLGHYTF.

The chain carries TRBV19 and TRBJ2-1; weak D call: TRBD2 (5 bases). V was shortened by 7 bases and J by 8 bases, with 18 bases between the two germline ends. The CDR3 has 14 amino acids. Germline CDR1 LNHDA, CDR2 SQIVND (reference sequence). The CDR3 is CASIPRDSTHEQFF. DNA for the CDR3: TGTGCCAGTATCCCGAGGGATAGCACTCATGAGCAGTTCTTC.

The J gene is TRBJ1-5, the V gene TRBV11-2, with D uncertain. The ends were cut back, 0 bases at V and 5 bases at J, with 5 bases in the middle. From germline, CDR1 is SGHAT and CDR2 FQNNGV. This CDR3 spans 13 amino acids. CDR3: CASSLDYYQPQHF. The CDR3 coding sequence is TGTGCCAGCAGCTTAGATTACTATCAGCCCCAGCATTTT.

This chain connects TRBV6-5 to TRBJ2-7, with D uncertain. Germline-derived CDR1 and CDR2 are MNHEY and SVGAGI. This CDR3 is built from 13 residues. The V end lost 6 bases, the J end lost 1 base, and 10 bases lay between the germline ends. The CDR3 sequence is CASRLSASYEQYF. The CDR3 DNA reads TGTGCCAGCAGACTCAGCGCTTCCTACGAGCAGTACTTC.

CDR3 DNA: TGTGCCAGCCGGTTGGGCCAGGCCGAGCAGTACTTC. It codes for CASRLGQAEQYF. This rearrangement joins TRBV6-5 to TRBJ2-7; no firm D call. V lost 8 bases and J lost 6, with 14 bases in between. The germline V gene has CDR1 MNHEY and CDR2 SVGAGI. The CDR3 has 12 amino acids.

The CDR3 loop reads CASSAGLASDTQYF. Written as DNA, the CDR3 is TGTGCCAGCAGCGCCGGACTAGCTTCAGATACGCAGTATTTT. The V and J genes are TRBV5-6 and TRBJ2-3, with 8 bases that match TRBD2. This CDR3 contains 14 residues. Germline assignment: CDR1 SGHDT and CDR2 YYEEEE. V was clipped by 4 bases and J by 4 bases; unmatched bases: 5.

The chain has TRBV18 and TRBJ2-1; 11 bases agree with TRBD2. Germline loops: CDR1 KGHSH, CDR2 LQKENI. This CDR3 contains 17 residues. V shed 3 bases, J shed 0 bases, and the junction held 4 bases outside the gene matches. Here the CDR3 reads CASSPLAGGGSYNEQFF. CDR3 nucleotides: TGTGCCAGCTCACCCCTAGCGGGGGGTGGCTCCTACAATGAGCAGTTCTTC.

This chain uses TRBV5-6 with TRBJ1-5; D call uncertain. Trimming removed 1 base from V and 1 base from J, with 12 bases in between. The CDR3 extends over 16 amino acids. Per the germline V gene, CDR1 is SGHDT and CDR2 is YYEEEE. This CDR3 is CASSLLNQESNQPQHF. Here the CDR3 DNA reads TGTGCCAGCAGCTTGTTAAACCAGGAAAGCAATCAGCCCCAGCATTTT.

In nucleotides, the CDR3 is TGTGCCAGCATCTTATACACCCTGGCAGCCTACGAGCAGTACTTC. It codes for CASILYTLAAYEQYF. The rearrangement uses TRBV27 and TRBJ2-7, with D unclear. The CDR3 sequence is 15 residues long. The V gene lost 7 bases and the J gene lost 2 bases, with 18 bases spanning the gap. The germline V gene has CDR1 MNHEY and CDR2 SMNVEV (reference sequence).

This clone was recorded once. This CDR3 is CASSQDPGSTYEQYF. CDR3 bases: TGTGCCAGCAGCCAAGATCCGGGATCCACCTACGAGCAGTACTTC. This chain links TRBV4-2 with TRBJ2-7, with D perhaps TRBD2 (5 bases). Trimming stripped 0 bases from V and 2 bases from J, with 11 bases between. CDR1 LGHNA and CDR2 YNFKEQ come from the germline V gene. This CDR3 has 15 residues.

This clone was found once. CDR3 in amino acids: CASSLGLAEKDTQYF. The DNA for the CDR3 is TGTGCCAGCTCACTGGGACTAGCGGAGAAAGATACGCAGTATTTT. The rearrangement uses TRBV18 and TRBJ2-3, with 11 bases that match TRBD2. The length of the CDR3 is 15 residues. Trimming cost V 4 bases and J 5 bases; bases outside gene matches: 5. The germline gives CDR1 KGHSH, CDR2 LQKENI.

CDR3 bases: TGTGCCAGCAGCTCGGGGTCAGGGGTGTATCAGCCCCAGCATTTT. Protein product: CASSSGSGVYQPQHF. The V and J genes are TRBV7-9 and TRBJ1-5; possibly TRBD1 for D (6 bases). The germline V gene encodes CDR1 SEHNR and CDR2 FQNEAQ (reference sequence). The CDR3 runs to 15 residues. Deletions cut 4 bases from V and 5 bases from J, with 15 bases between.

This rearrangement joins TRBV7-9 to TRBJ1-2, with 8 bases matching TRBD1. J was trimmed by 2 bases and V by 5 bases; bases with no gene match: 10. Germline lookup yields CDR1 SEHNR and CDR2 FQNEAQ (reference sequence). The CDR3 covers 16 residues. The CDR3 DNA reads TGTGCCAGCAGCGGGAGGAGGACAGGGCCAAACTATGGCTACACCTTC. It translates to CASSGRRTGPNYGYTF.

This chain joins TRBV3-1 (or the pseudogene TRBV3-2) and TRBJ1-2; the D is unclear. Looked up from germline, CDR1 is LGHDT and CDR2 is YNNKEL (reference sequence). Trimming shortened V by 7 bases and J by 4 bases, and 13 bases separated the two germline ends. The CDR3 totals 13 residues. CDR3 DNA: TGTGCCAGCACCGACACGGGGTTCTATGGCTACACCTTC. Amino acid sequence: CASTDTGFYGYTF.

The CDR3 DNA reads TGTGCCAGCAGTTTCATAACCGGAGGTGGCTACACCTTC. Residues: CASSFITGGGYTF. The V and J genes are TRBV5-6 and TRBJ1-2; D uncertain. V dropped 5 bases and J dropped 7 bases, with 15 bases sitting between them. The CDR3 covers 13 residues. Germline lookup yields CDR1 SGHDT and CDR2 YYEEEE.

CDR3 DNA: TGCGCCAGCAGCTTGGCTAGCGGCGCCTCCTACGAGCAGTACTTC. Encoded protein: CASSLASGASYEQYF. This sequence joins TRBV5-1 and TRBJ2-7; 7 bases agree with TRBD2. With 0 bases clipped from V and 0 bases from J, the junction kept 3 bases outside the gene matches. The CDR3 is 15 amino acids. Germline V CDR1 and CDR2: SGHRS, YFSETQ.

The V and J genes are TRBV2 and TRBJ1-5; 9 bases are shared with TRBD1. V gave up 4 bases and J gave up 7 bases; unmatched junction bases: 5. CDR3 length: 14 amino acids. The V gene's germline CDR1 is SNHLY and CDR2 FYNNEI. CDR3 in amino acids: CASSGDRVRQPQHF. In nucleotides, the CDR3 is TGTGCCAGCAGTGGGGACAGGGTAAGACAGCCCCAGCATTTT.

The gene calls are TRBV27 and TRBJ1-4; no firm D call. The germline CDR1 and CDR2 sequences are MNHEY and SMNVEV (reference sequence). V lost 5 bases, J lost 8 bases, and 18 bases lay in between. This CDR3 has 15 amino acids. The CDR3 sequence: CASSPYFSVREKLFF. For the CDR3, the DNA is TGTGCCAGCAGTCCATACTTCTCTGTACGGGAAAAACTGTTTTTT. Full variable domain (missing parts from reference TRBV27 and TRBJ1-4): EAQVTQNPRYLITVTGKKLTVTCSQNMNHEYMSWYRQDPGLGLRQIYYSMNVEVTDKGDVPEGYKVSRKEKRNFPLILESPSPNQTSLYFCASSPYFSVREKLFFGSGTQLSVL.

The chain joins TRBV19 to TRBJ1-4, with a weak D call TRBD1 (6 bases). Trimming pared 9 bases from V and 4 bases from J, leaving 21 bases between. CDR1 and CDR2 from the germline V gene are LNHDA and SQIVND (reference sequence). This CDR3 has 16 residues. This CDR3 reads CASRGGSKYLNEKLFF. The CDR3 DNA reads TGTGCCAGCCGCGGGGGCTCGAAATATCTTAATGAAAAACTGTTTTTT.

This chain connects TRBV30 to TRBJ1-6, with 8 bases fitting TRBD1. V lost 0 bases to trimming and J lost 7 bases; unmatched junction nucleotides: 8. Germline CDR1 reads GTSNPN; CDR2 reads SVGIG (reference sequence). CDR3 length: 16 amino acids. The CDR3 region is CAWSVARTGHNSPLHF. The CDR3 DNA sequence: TGTGCCTGGAGTGTAGCTAGGACAGGGCACAATTCACCCCTCCACTTT.

This clone was picked up one time. The chain has TRBV19 and TRBJ1-2; 7 bases are shared with TRBD1. Germline CDR1 LNHDA, CDR2 SQIVND (reference sequence). J was trimmed by 8 bases and V by 5 bases; bases with no gene match: 5. This CDR3 comprises 12 residues. In DNA form, the CDR3 reads TGTGCCAGTAGTCCAACAGGGGACGGCTACACCTTC. Protein sequence: CASSPTGDGYTF.